This T cell receptor beta chain was captured in a study of tumor and adjacent non-tumor tissue in lung cancer. This clonotype occurred a few times. A modified ARM-PCR protocol with three rounds of nested PCR amplified TCRbeta. One entry per CDR3 protein results from TCRdb running MiXCR on the multiplex PCR reads. The table has about 67,000 distinct CDR3 sequences, roughly three quarters seen once; the top ten hold less than 50%. V was clipped by 9 bases and J by 12 bases; unmatched bases: 13. The CDR3 runs to 14 residues. The germline CDR1 and CDR2 sequences are LGHNA and YNFKEQ. The template was RNA from unsorted bulk tissue. Distant lung tissue was collected more than 3 cm away from the tumor edge.

V usage is TRBV4-2 and J usage is TRBJ2-7; TRBD2 matches 14 bases. The sample was distant non-tumor lung tissue. This receptor was taken from a man in his sixties with non-small cell lung cancer. CDR3 sequence: CASNQDGTSGGRYF. The CDR3, as DNA: TGTGCCAGTAACCAAGACGGGACTAGCGGGGGTAGGTACTTC.